Detailed here is one T cell receptor beta chain. Its specificity is not known. Random hexamers primed reverse transcription of about 0.45 to 1 ug RNA. The CDR3 of TCR beta was amplified by immunoSEQ multiplex PCR across 54 Vbeta and 13 Jbeta. TCRdb reprocessed the immunoSEQ multiplex PCR reads via MiXCR and lists one record per CDR3 protein. The repertoire holds hundreds of thousands of distinct CDR3 sequences, with 75% to 90% as singletons. This sample is drawn from a study of CD8 T cells in Susac syndrome. Whole-study results and caveats: The relatively small number of individuals in the TCR sequencing and HLA analysis was acknowledged by the study.

The patients who served as multiple sclerosis controls were treatment-naive and had stable or active relapsing-remitting disease that fulfilled the revised McDonald criteria. In contrast to the negatively isolated CD8+ and CD4+ T cells, TEMRA cells were FACS-enriched. Germline CDR1 MDHEN, CDR2 SYDVKM. This CDR3 is built from 18 residues. Trimming took 6 bases from V and 1 from J, leaving 24 bases between them. The chain has TRBV28 and TRBJ1-2; perhaps TRBD1 as D (5 bases). The sequencing sample was made of CD8+ T cells from PBMCs. This receptor was identified in a human donor with multiple sclerosis. CDR3 residues: CASRVWGTANFLNYGYTF. The CDR3 DNA reads as TGTGCCAGCAGAGTTTGGGGGACGGCCAATTTTCTTAACTATGGCTACACCTTC.